The 4 T cell receptor beta chains given below trace back to one sample, sequenced in a study of regulatory T cells in long-lasting Graves disease. Building the TCR beta libraries relied on iRepertoire HTBI primers, and CDR3 regions underwent Arm-PCR. TCRdb recomputed calls from the multiplex PCR reads with MiXCR, one row per CDR3 protein. The repertoire consists of almost 350,000 distinct CDR3 sequences, with around 20% occurring once and the leading ten covering 25% to 30%. Noted time point: persistent/refractory GD, antithyroid drugs over 5 years with positive TRAb. The TCR library was made from RNA extracted from PBMCs. This specimen was peripheral blood mononuclear cells (PBMCs), taken when the disease was refractory, from a patient treated with antithyroid drugs. The receptor source for this set is a female donor with Graves disease.

This clonotype has more than one count but fewer than ten. This sequence joins TRBV7-9 and TRBJ2-1; 11 nucleotides align to TRBD2. CDR1 SEHNR and CDR2 FQNEAQ come from the germline V gene (reference sequence). The CDR3 length is 16 residues. J was trimmed by 4 bases and V by 1 base; bases with no gene match: 3. The CDR3 region has the DNA TGTGCCAGCAGCTTAGTGACTAGCGGGACATACAATGAGCAGTTCTTC. It codes for CASSLVTSGTYNEQFF.

J is TRBJ1-2 and V is TRBV18; the match to TRBD1 covers 9 bases. With 3 bases clipped from V and 3 bases from J, the junction kept 17 bases outside the gene matches. The CDR3 has 19 residues. The germline V gene encodes CDR1 KGHSH and CDR2 LQKENI. The CDR3 spells CASSPLVRLGTGRHYGYTF. The CDR3 region has the DNA TGTGCCAGCTCACCTCTCGTCCGCCTGGGGACAGGGAGGCACTATGGCTACACCTTC.

Ten or more counts support this clonotype. V usage is TRBV5-1 and J usage is TRBJ2-7, with 9 bases lining up with TRBD1. The CDR3 runs 14 residues. V shed 5 bases, J shed 5 bases, and the junction held 8 bases outside the gene matches. Per germline, CDR1 SGHRS and CDR2 YFSETQ. DNA of the CDR3: TGCGCCAGCAGTCCCGACAGGGGGGACAACGAGCAGTACTTC. This translates into CASSPDRGDNEQYF.

About this clonotype: Since a much larger clone is just one base distant, this may be a read error. V is TRBV28 and J is TRBJ2-5; 7 bases fit TRBD1. The germline V gene has CDR1 MDHEN and CDR2 SYDVKM. This CDR3 has 13 residues. V shed 6 bases, J shed 9 bases, and the junction held 10 bases outside the gene matches. This CDR3 is CASSPGQTRAQYF. CDR3 nucleotide sequence: TGTGCCAGCAGCCCGGGACAGACCAGGGCCCAGTACTTC.